This paragraph reports one T cell receptor (beta chain). Antigen specificity is unknown. Genomic DNA provided the template from which TCR beta VDJ and CDR3 profiles were obtained. TCRdb independently ran MiXCR on the reads; one entry per CDR3 protein. The repertoire holds 200,000 to 300,000 distinct CDR3 sequences, 70% to 85% seen once, with roughly 42% in the top ten. The entry originates in a study of CD8+CD57+ T cells in acquired aplastic anemia. Study context: Sorted CD4+ and CD8+ cells gave an average of 3.2 ug of DNA.

Patients included in sequencing had previously demonstrated CD8+CD57+ cell expansion by flow cytometry. None of the patients had been given any therapy when their blood was sampled. The junction had 16 bases not matched to a gene; V was cut back by 4 bases and J by 1 base. Germline V gene data show CDR1 as SGHAT and CDR2 as FQNNGV. There are 18 residues in the CDR3. Overall study results and limits: Common to patients and controls were roughly 30 CD8+ CDR3 sequences.

This chain links TRBV11-2 with TRBJ2-7; 7 nucleotides align to TRBD1. Sequenced sample: sorted CD4+, CD8+, or CD8+CD57+ T cells (not recorded which) from PBMCs. The receptor was isolated from a human donor with aplastic anemia. As DNA, the CDR3 is TGTGCCAGCAGCTCCAACCTCTACGGGACAGCCCTTTCCTACGAGCAGTACGTC. Its protein product is CASSSNLYGTALSYEQYV.